These T cell receptor beta chains were read from a single sample in a study of CD8 T cells in ankylosing spondylitis. TCRdb re-called the 5' RACE reads with MiXCR, one entry per CDR3 protein. The table has about 220,000 distinct CDR3 sequences, over 9.5% seen once. Input material: blood, either unsorted or a sorted T cell fraction (not recorded which). Receptor source: a male donor with ankylosing spondylitis or in good health (not recorded which). CDR3s include the opening cysteine and the closing phenylalanine or tryptophan. The order of the fields is clone size, J gene, V gene, D gene, CDR3 protein, CDR3 DNA. D genes are given only for firm matches. The size entry is marked missing in some rows and otherwise reads once, few, many or a size class.

>few|TRBJ2-5|TRBV6-5|-
CASSYPGVETQYF
TGTGCCAGCAGTTACCCAGGGGTGGAGACCCAGTACTTC
>many|TRBJ2-3|TRBV7-9|-
CASSLDPEGEDTQYF
TGTGCCAGCAGCTTAGACCCGGAAGGTGAGGATACGCAGTATTTT
>many|TRBJ1-1|TRBV7-2|-
CASRWDTNTEAFF
TGTGCCAGCAGGTGGGACACCAACACTGAAGCTTTCTTT
>-|TRBJ1-2|TRBV14|-
CASSQEATPYGYTF
TGTGCCAGCAGCCAAGAAGCGACTCCTTATGGCTACACCTTC
>many|TRBJ2-7|TRBV4-2|-
CASSQDRDGYEQYF
TGTGCCAGCAGCCAAGATCGGGACGGATACGAGCAGTACTTC
>many|TRBJ2-5|TRBV7-2|-
CASSPGLRETQYF
TGTGCCAGCAGTCCTGGTTTAAGGGAGACCCAGTACTTC
>many|TRBJ1-4|TRBV29-1|-
CSVLETNEKLFF
TGCAGCGTTCTTGAAACTAATGAAAAACTGTTTTTT
>-|TRBJ2-7|TRBV2|-
CASLGHQGSYEQYF
TGTGCCAGCCTGGGACACCAAGGTTCCTACGAGCAGTACTTC
>-|TRBJ2-3|TRBV11-3|-
CASSSRERGAADTQYF
TGTGCCAGCAGCTCCCGAGAGAGGGGGGCGGCGGATACGCAGTATTTT
>few|TRBJ2-7|TRBV20-1|-
CSAPGAVSYEQYF
TGCAGTGCTCCCGGGGCGGTCTCCTACGAGCAGTACTTC
>many|TRBJ2-5|TRBV12-3/TRBV12-4|TRBD2
CASSLGTSGGLKETQYF
TGTGCCAGCAGTTTAGGCACTAGCGGGGGGCTCAAAGAGACCCAGTACTTC
>few|TRBJ2-2|TRBV7-2|TRBD2
CASSLGASGGTGELFF
TGTGCCAGCAGCTTAGGGGCGTCGGGGGGTACCGGGGAGCTGTTTTTT
>many|TRBJ2-2|TRBV24-1|-
CATSQHTGELFF
TGTGCCACCAGTCAACACACCGGGGAGCTGTTTTTT
>few|TRBJ1-3|TRBV15|-
CATSRVLGAGGNTIYF
TGTGCCACCAGCAGAGTCTTGGGGGCCGGAGGAAACACCATATATTTT
>many|TRBJ1-2|TRBV20-1|TRBD1
CSATGGQGNYGYTF
TGCAGTGCAACGGGCGGACAGGGGAACTATGGCTACACCTTC
>-|TRBJ1-2|TRBV12-3/TRBV12-4|-
CASSFRAQEDSNYGYTF
TGTGCCAGCAGTTTTAGGGCCCAGGAAGACTCTAACTATGGCTACACCTTC
>few|TRBJ2-1|TRBV12-3/TRBV12-4|TRBD1
CASDRAANNEQFF
TGTGCCAGCGACAGGGCGGCGAACAATGAGCAGTTCTTC
>many|TRBJ2-7|TRBV7-2|-
CASSPSSYEQYF
TGTGCCAGCAGCCCGAGCTCCTACGAGCAGTACTTC
>-|TRBJ2-2|TRBV6-1|-
CASRKLVTNTGELFF
TGTGCCAGCAGAAAACTAGTCACGAACACCGGGGAGCTGTTTTTT
>few|TRBJ2-5|TRBV20-1|-
CSARDHGSGRETQYF
TGCAGTGCTAGAGATCATGGGTCAGGGAGGGAGACCCAGTACTTC
>many|TRBJ2-2|TRBV5-1|TRBD2
CASTLAGAANTGELFF
TGCGCCAGCACCTTAGCGGGGGCCGCGAACACCGGGGAGCTGTTTTTT
>few|TRBJ1-5|TRBV3-1|TRBD1
CASSVDRVSPQHF
TGTGCCAGCAGCGTCGACAGGGTTTCGCCCCAGCATTTT
>many|TRBJ2-2|TRBV5-4|TRBD2
CASSYWTSPVGELFF
TGTGCCAGCAGCTACTGGACTAGTCCTGTCGGGGAGCTGTTTTTT
>few|TRBJ2-7|TRBV5-1|TRBD1
CASARDRDLYEQYF
TGCGCCAGCGCCAGGGACAGGGATCTCTACGAGCAGTACTTC
>many|TRBJ1-2|TRBV20-1|TRBD1
CSARGTGEGYTF
TGCAGTGCTAGAGGGACAGGCGAGGGCTACACCTTC
>many|TRBJ1-3|TRBV7-3|-
CASSLGPGNTIYF
TGTGCCAGCAGCTTAGGTCCTGGAAACACCATATATTTT
>few|TRBJ2-7|TRBV7-9|TRBD1
CASSFSTGGSYEQYF
TGTGCCAGCAGCTTTTCGACAGGGGGTTCCTACGAGCAGTACTTC
>-|TRBJ2-1|TRBV18|TRBD2
CASSPRTSVYNEQFF
TGTGCCAGCTCACCGCGGACTAGCGTATACAATGAGCAGTTCTTC
>many|TRBJ1-1|TRBV20-1|-
CSARGDLNTEAFF
TGCAGTGCTAGGGGTGATTTGAACACTGAAGCTTTCTTT
>few|TRBJ2-2|TRBV12-5|TRBD1
CASGGTGNTGELFF
TGTGCTAGTGGCGGGACAGGGAACACCGGGGAGCTGTTTTTT
>many|TRBJ2-2|TRBV12-3/TRBV12-4|-
CASSFGGHTGELFF
TGTGCCAGCAGTTTTGGGGGCCACACCGGGGAGCTGTTTTTT
>many|TRBJ2-1|TRBV7-9|TRBD1
CASSEYRDRGNEQFF
TGTGCCAGCAGCGAATACCGGGACAGGGGCAATGAGCAGTTCTTC
>many|TRBJ2-1|TRBV7-2|-
CASRPDPYNEQFF
TGTGCCAGCAGACCCGACCCATACAATGAGCAGTTCTTC
>many|TRBJ2-3|TRBV12-3/TRBV12-4|TRBD1
CASSLGTGAPSTDTQYF
TGTGCCAGCAGTTTAGGGACAGGGGCCCCATCCACAGATACGCAGTATTTT
>few|TRBJ1-2|TRBV27|-
CASSEQPGLTFGGYTF
TGTGCCAGCAGTGAACAGCCGGGACTGACCTTTGGTGGCTACACCTTC
>few|TRBJ2-3|TRBV7-2|TRBD2
CASSLRGGRWDTQYF
TGTGCCAGCAGCTTACGGGGGGGCCGTTGGGATACGCAGTATTTT
>-|TRBJ2-3|TRBV24-1|TRBD1
CATTDRPAVTQYF
TGTGCCACCACGGACAGGCCCGCAGTTACGCAGTATTTT
>many|TRBJ2-2|TRBV6-1|-
CASQITAANTGELFF
TGTGCCAGCCAGATAACAGCTGCGAACACCGGGGAGCTGTTTTTT
>-|TRBJ2-7|TRBV20-1|-
CTAARGNEQYF
TGCACTGCGGCCCGGGGGAACGAGCAGTACTTC
>many|TRBJ2-1|TRBV12-3/TRBV12-4|TRBD2
CASSFQRGGTLGGSYNEQFF
TGTGCCAGCAGTTTTCAGCGGGGGGGGACCCTGGGGGGCTCCTACAATGAGCAGTTCTTC
>many|TRBJ2-1|TRBV9|-
CASNGRLTGAWGEQFF
TGTGCCAGCAACGGGAGACTAACAGGGGCGTGGGGTGAGCAGTTCTTC
>many|TRBJ2-7|TRBV18|TRBD1
CASSGDRLYEQYF
TGTGCCAGCTCTGGGGACAGGTTGTACGAGCAGTACTTC
>many|TRBJ2-5|TRBV5-1|-
CASSLEANQETQYF
TGCGCCAGCAGCTTGGAGGCAAATCAAGAGACCCAGTACTTC
>many|TRBJ2-7|TRBV12-3/TRBV12-4|TRBD1
CASRTGTGSSYEQYF
TGTGCCAGCAGAACCGGGACAGGGAGCTCCTACGAGCAGTACTTC
>many|TRBJ2-2|TRBV7-6|-
CASSLRDIVTGELFF
TGTGCCAGCAGCTTGCGCGATATCGTAACCGGGGAGCTGTTTTTT
>many|TRBJ1-2|TRBV7-2|-
CASSRGEVGYGYTF
TGTGCCAGCAGCCGAGGGGAGGTTGGCTATGGCTACACCTTC
>-|TRBJ1-4|TRBV18|TRBD1
CASSPPGTGNEKLFF
TGTGCCAGCTCACCGCCCGGGACAGGGAATGAAAAACTGTTTTTT
>many|TRBJ2-3|TRBV18|TRBD2
CASSPPVTLPSGGSDTQYF
TGTGCCAGCTCACCACCGGTTACTCTTCCTAGCGGGGGCTCTGATACGCAGTATTTT
>many|TRBJ1-4|TRBV3-1|-
CASSRKPAASNEKLFF
TGTGCCAGCAGTCGTAAGCCGGCAGCTTCTAATGAAAAACTGTTTTTT
>few|TRBJ1-1|TRBV19|-
CASSSWTGRGVPEAFF
TGTGCCAGTAGTAGCTGGACGGGGAGGGGAGTCCCTGAAGCTTTCTTT
>many|TRBJ1-5|TRBV15|-
CATSLLERVDRPQHF
-